Each of the 27 T cell receptor beta chains below was sequenced from the same sample in a study of blood T cell dynamics during melanoma immunotherapy. The repertoire was sequenced with immunoSEQ multiplex PCR; TCRdb's copy has only in-frame clones and lacks some. The table records some 11,000 clones, 70% to 90% of them present only once. Described time point: pre-treatment baseline. Specimen: blood, collected from a patient treated with checkpoint blockade. The receptors shown here come from a human donor with melanoma.

The chain employs TRBV6-6 and TRBJ1-1, with 7 positions matching TRBD1. With 5 bases clipped from V and 5 bases from J, the junction kept 5 bases outside the gene matches. The CDR3 runs 13 residues. Germline V gene lookup returns CDR1 MNHNY and CDR2 SVGAGI (reference sequence). The CDR3 sequence: CASSRTGATEAFF. The CDR3 coding sequence is TGTGCCAGCAGTCGGACAGGAGCGACTGAAGCTTTCTTT.

This rearrangement joins TRBV15 to TRBJ2-7, with TRBD1 matching 8 bases. Germline CDR1 reads LNHNV; CDR2 reads YYDKDF (reference sequence). The CDR3 contains 13 residues. V shed 6 bases, J shed 1 base, and the junction held 2 bases outside the gene matches. CDR3 bases: TGTGCCACCAGTCGGGACAGGTCCTACGAGCAGTACTTC. Residues: CATSRDRSYEQYF.

The V and J genes are TRBV5-4 and TRBJ1-1, with no clear D. Trimming took off 2 bases at V and 7 bases at J, with 9 bases between the two ends. The germline V gene encodes CDR1 SGHNT and CDR2 YYREEE (reference sequence). This CDR3 has 12 residues. CDR3 protein: CASSLQAGEAFF. Written as DNA, the CDR3 is TGTGCCAGCAGCTTACAAGCCGGTGAAGCTTTCTTT. Variable domain in full (rest from reference TRBV5-4 and TRBJ1-1): ETGVTQSPTHLIKTRGQQVTLRCSSQSGHNTVSWYQQALGQGPQFIFQYYREEENGRGNFPPRFSGLQFPNYSSELNVNALELDDSALYLCASSLQAGEAFFGQGTRLTVV.

This clone appeared once. This chain connects TRBV6-4 to TRBJ2-5, with no clear D. The germline V gene has CDR1 MRHNA and CDR2 SNTAGT. Deletions cut 3 bases from V and 5 bases from J, with 10 bases between. The CDR3 runs 13 residues. The CDR3 is CASSEGLGETQYF. CDR3 in DNA: TGTGCCAGCAGTGAGGGATTAGGGGAGACCCAGTACTTC.

The chain recombines TRBV5-1 with TRBJ2-4, with D possibly matching TRBD1 (6 bases). This CDR3 is 13 amino acids long. Per the germline V gene, CDR1 is SGHRS and CDR2 is YFSETQ. Trimming pared 4 bases from V and 8 bases from J, leaving 13 bases between. DNA of the CDR3: TGCGCCAGCAGCCCAGGGGAAGTGGACATTCAGTACTTC. Protein: CASSPGEVDIQYF.

The V and J genes are TRBV7-2 and TRBJ2-1, with 14 positions matching TRBD2. The CDR3 is 16 amino acids. V shed 5 bases and J 10 bases; nucleotides not matched to a gene: 10. Germline V gene lookup returns CDR1 SGHTA and CDR2 FQGNSA. CDR3 DNA: TGTGCCAGCAGCCGGACGGGACTAGCGGGAGACGTGGAGCAGTTCTTC. Residues: CASSRTGLAGDVEQFF.

This clone has a handful of counts. The J gene is TRBJ1-1, the V gene TRBV7-2; D ambiguous. In germline, CDR1 is SGHTA, CDR2 FQGNSA. The CDR3 is made up of 13 amino acids. Trimming pared 1 base from V and 4 bases from J, leaving 7 bases between. The CDR3 is CASSLGWGTEAFF. The CDR3 DNA reads TGTGCCAGCAGCTTAGGTTGGGGCACTGAAGCTTTCTTT.

This chain uses TRBV5-1 with TRBJ1-4; D perhaps matches TRBD1 (6 bases). V shed 4 bases and J shed 5 bases, with 24 bases lying between them. The CDR3 runs 18 residues. Germline V gene data show CDR1 as SGHRS and CDR2 as YFSETQ. CDR3 loop: CASSITGTQNRPNEKLFF. The CDR3 bases are TGCGCCAGCAGCATCACCGGGACACAAAACCGTCCGAATGAAAAACTGTTTTTT.

The count of this clone is one. The V and J genes are TRBV7-9 and TRBJ2-3, with D perhaps being TRBD1 or TRBD2 (5 bases each). Looked up from germline, CDR1 is SEHNR and CDR2 is FQNEAQ (reference sequence). This CDR3 is built from 17 residues. V was clipped by 5 bases and J by 0 bases, with 18 bases between them. CDR3 sequence (DNA): TGTGCCAGCAGCCTAACCCTAGCCGGGACGAGCACAGATACGCAGTATTTT. As protein: CASSLTLAGTSTDTQYF.

J is TRBJ2-2 and V is TRBV7-3; unclear D gene. Trimming stripped 3 bases from V and 0 bases from J, with 8 bases between. The CDR3 loop spans 15 amino acids. Germline V gene lookup returns CDR1 SGHTA and CDR2 FQGTGA. The CDR3 DNA is TGTGCCAGCAGCTTCGGACCCTCGAACACCGGGGAGCTGTTTTTT. It encodes CASSFGPSNTGELFF.

This clone has more than one count but fewer than ten. The chain uses TRBV5-4 and TRBJ1-2; tentatively, D is TRBD1 (5 bases). The CDR3 contains 13 residues. The V end lost 6 bases, the J end lost 2 bases, and 11 bases lay between the germline ends. The germline V gene has CDR1 SGHNT and CDR2 YYREEE (reference sequence). In DNA form, the CDR3 reads TGTGCCAGCATGGGACGGGGGAACTATGGCTACACCTTC. This codes for CASMGRGNYGYTF.

V gene TRBV28 combines with J gene TRBJ1-5; D gene ambiguous. Germline loops: CDR1 MDHEN, CDR2 SYDVKM. The CDR3 extends over 14 amino acids. Trimming stripped 4 bases from V and 8 bases from J, with 15 bases between. The CDR3 sequence is CASSSPTGNKPQHF. The CDR3 DNA reads as TGTGCCAGCAGTTCCCCGACCGGCAACAAGCCCCAGCATTTT.

The chain joins TRBV7-9 to TRBJ2-7; 7 positions agree with TRBD2. In germline, CDR1 is SEHNR, CDR2 FQNEAQ (reference sequence). V shed 4 bases, J shed 4 bases, and the junction held 13 bases outside the gene matches. This CDR3 spans 16 amino acids. DNA of the CDR3: TGTGCCAGCAGCTCCTTCGGCGGGAGTAGTCCTTACGAGCAGTACTTC. Protein: CASSSFGGSSPYEQYF.

This clone has only one observation. The chain links TRBV4-1 to TRBJ2-4; 11 nucleotides match TRBD2. The germline CDR1 and CDR2 sequences are MGHRA and YSYEKL. This CDR3 contains 16 residues. V lost 4 bases to trimming and J lost 1 base; unmatched junction nucleotides: 3. The CDR3 loop is CASSLAGGPAKNIQYF. CDR3 in DNA: TGCGCCAGCAGCCTAGCGGGAGGGCCGGCCAAAAACATTCAGTACTTC.

The genes are TRBV10-2 and TRBJ1-3; possible D gene TRBD1, 6 bases. Germline values: CDR1 WSHSY, CDR2 SAAADI. With 8 bases removed from V and 0 bases from J, the gap between germline ends came to 11 bases. This CDR3 has 14 amino acids. CDR3 amino acids: CASQDSSSGNTIYF. The DNA for the CDR3 is TGCGCCAGCCAGGACAGCAGCTCTGGAAACACCATATATTTT.

The J gene is TRBJ1-1, the V gene TRBV7-2; no definite D call. CDR1 and CDR2 from the germline V gene are SGHTA and FQGNSA. Between the trimmed V and J ends, which lost 1 base and 3 bases, there was a span of 15 bases. The CDR3 totals 16 residues. DNA of the CDR3: TGTGCCAGCAGCTTAGTCGGGTACGGTTGGGACACTGAAGCTTTCTTT. Protein sequence: CASSLVGYGWDTEAFF.

The genes are TRBV7-2 and TRBJ2-7, with 10 bases that match TRBD1. The V and J ends lost 2 bases and 4 bases, in that order; junction bases with no gene match: 8. The germline gives CDR1 SGHTA, CDR2 FQGNSA. This CDR3 is built from 16 residues. In DNA form, the CDR3 reads TGTGCCAGCAGCTTAATGAGACAGGGGGCAAGATACGAGCAGTACTTC. Protein product: CASSLMRQGARYEQYF. Filled out from reference TRBV7-2 and TRBJ2-7, the complete variable domain reads GAGVSQSPSNKVTEKGKDVELRCDPISGHTALYWYRQSLGQGLEFLIYFQGNSAPDKSGLPSDRFSAERTGGSVSTLTIQRTQQEDSAVYLCASSLMRQGARYEQYFGPGTRLTVT.

The J gene is TRBJ2-3, the V gene TRBV5-1, with a possible D match to TRBD1 (6 bases). Trimming removed 0 bases at V and 1 base at J, with 12 bases between. From germline, CDR1 is SGHRS and CDR2 YFSETQ. The CDR3 runs 16 residues. DNA for the CDR3: TGCGCCAGCAGCTTGGCCGCACAGGGTCGCACAGATACGCAGTATTTT. The encoded protein is CASSLAAQGRTDTQYF. Filled out from reference TRBV5-1 and TRBJ2-3, the complete variable domain reads KAGVTQTPRYLIKTRGQQVTLSCSPISGHRSVSWYQQTPGQGLQFLFEYFSETQRNKGNFPGRFSGRQFSNSRSEMNVSTLELGDSALYLCASSLAAQGRTDTQYFGPGTRLTVL.

This chain's CDR3 is CAWSRGTGGSGAFF. The CDR3 DNA reads TGTGCCTGGAGTCGAGGGACAGGGGGGAGCGGGGCTTTCTTT. The chain is built from TRBV30 and TRBJ1-1; TRBD1 aligns across 11 bases. Germline CDR1 is GTSNPN and CDR2 is SVGIG (reference sequence). This CDR3 comprises 14 residues. J gave up 11 bases and V 2 bases, and 10 bases lay outside the gene matches.

In its sample, this clone was seen a few times. The J gene is TRBJ1-6, the V gene TRBV18, with D hard to call. The CDR3 has 18 residues. V lost 1 base and J lost 6, with 19 bases in between. From germline, CDR1 is KGHSH and CDR2 LQKENI. CDR3 protein: CASSPREHSLRGNSPLHF. For the CDR3, the DNA is TGTGCCAGCTCACCACGAGAGCACAGCCTCCGAGGTAATTCACCCCTCCACTTT.

This chain joins TRBV28 and TRBJ2-1, with a tentative D call TRBD2 (5 bases). V lost 3 bases, J lost 2 bases, and 8 bases lay in between. The CDR3 sequence is 14 residues long. The germline V gene has CDR1 MDHEN and CDR2 SYDVKM. DNA of the CDR3: TGTGCCAGCAGTTTTAGCGAGGCCTACAATGAGCAGTTCTTC. It yields the protein CASSFSEAYNEQFF.

This clone appeared a few times. The chain uses TRBV9 and TRBJ2-2, with TRBD2 identical over 10 bases. Looked up from germline, CDR1 is SGDLS and CDR2 is YYNGEE. J was trimmed by 1 base and V by 0 bases; bases with no gene match: 3. The CDR3 has 17 residues. The CDR3 nucleotides read TGTGCCAGCAGCGTAGGACCTAGCGGGGGGAACACCGGGGAGCTGTTTTTT. As protein: CASSVGPSGGNTGELFF.

This chain links TRBV27 with TRBJ1-5; TRBD1 might be the D (6 bases). The V end lost 4 bases, the J end lost 4 bases, and 11 bases lay between the germline ends. The CDR3 has 14 amino acids. Germline CDR1 and CDR2: MNHEY and SMNVEV (reference sequence). CDR3 residues: CASSSFRGNQPQHF. For the CDR3, the DNA is TGTGCCAGCAGTTCGTTCAGGGGAAATCAGCCCCAGCATTTT.

This sequence joins TRBV6-1 and TRBJ2-1; D uncertain. In germline, CDR1 is MNHNS, CDR2 SASEGT. The CDR3 is 11 residues long. V lost 6 bases and J lost 8, with 8 bases in between. For the CDR3, the DNA is TGTGCCAGCAGAAAGGGCGATGAGCAGTTCTTC. This gives the protein CASRKGDEQFF.

V usage is TRBV6-6 and J usage is TRBJ1-1; possibly TRBD1 for D (6 bases). Trimming removed 0 bases at V and 5 bases at J, with 13 bases between. The CDR3 length is 15 residues. Germline loops: CDR1 MNHNY, CDR2 SVGAGI (reference sequence). The CDR3 DNA sequence: TGTGCCAGCAGTTACTCGACAACAGGGTTAACTGAAGCTTTCTTT. This gives the protein CASSYSTTGLTEAFF.

V usage is TRBV6-1 and J usage is TRBJ2-5; D gene unclear. CDR3 length: 15 residues. CDR1 MNHNS and CDR2 SASEGT come from the germline V gene. The V gene lost 6 bases and the J gene lost 4 bases, with 18 bases spanning the gap. CDR3 protein: CASSPVGIGGETQYF. Here the CDR3 DNA reads TGTGCCAGCAGCCCGGTGGGGATAGGTGGAGAGACCCAGTACTTC.

This rearrangement joins TRBV19 to TRBJ1-5; 7 bases fit TRBD1. The CDR3 consists of 16 residues. Germline V gene sequence: CDR1 LNHDA, CDR2 SQIVND (reference sequence). V lost 6 bases and J lost 2; bases outside the gene matches: 10. DNA for the CDR3: TGTGCCAGTAGGCCTACGAACAGGGGCGGCAATCAGCCCCAGCATTTT. The encoded protein is CASRPTNRGGNQPQHF.